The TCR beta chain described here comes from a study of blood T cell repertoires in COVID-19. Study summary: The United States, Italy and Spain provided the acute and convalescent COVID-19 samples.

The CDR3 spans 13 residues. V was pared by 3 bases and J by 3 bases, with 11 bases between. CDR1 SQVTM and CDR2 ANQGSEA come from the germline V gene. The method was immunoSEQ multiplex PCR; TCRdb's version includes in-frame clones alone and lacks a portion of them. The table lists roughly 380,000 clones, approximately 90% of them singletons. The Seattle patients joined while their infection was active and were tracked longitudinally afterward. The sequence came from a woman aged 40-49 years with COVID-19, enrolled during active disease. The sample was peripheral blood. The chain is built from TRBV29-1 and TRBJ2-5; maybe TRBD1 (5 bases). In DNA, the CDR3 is TGCAGCGTTGACTGGGGCAGGGAAGAGACCCAGTACTTC. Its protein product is CSVDWGREETQYF.